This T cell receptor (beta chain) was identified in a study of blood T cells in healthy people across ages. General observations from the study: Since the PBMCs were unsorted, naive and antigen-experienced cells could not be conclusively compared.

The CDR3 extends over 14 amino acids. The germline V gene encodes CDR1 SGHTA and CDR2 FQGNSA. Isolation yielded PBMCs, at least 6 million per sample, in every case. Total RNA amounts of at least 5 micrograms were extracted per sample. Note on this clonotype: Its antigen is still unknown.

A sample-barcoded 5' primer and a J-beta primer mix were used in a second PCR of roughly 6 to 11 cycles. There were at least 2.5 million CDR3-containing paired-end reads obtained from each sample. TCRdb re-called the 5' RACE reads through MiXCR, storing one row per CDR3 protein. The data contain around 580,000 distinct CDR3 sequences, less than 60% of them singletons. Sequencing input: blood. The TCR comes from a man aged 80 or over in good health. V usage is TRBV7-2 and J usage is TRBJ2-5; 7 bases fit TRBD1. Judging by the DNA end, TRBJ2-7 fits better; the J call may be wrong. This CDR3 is CASSLFRQGDEQYF. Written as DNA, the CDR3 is TGTGCCAGCAGCTTATTCCGACAGGGCGACGAGCAGTACTTC.